Here is one T cell receptor (beta chain) with its context. Its antigen is not known. The data derive from a study of blood T cells in healthy people across ages. For the second PCR, which ran for about 6 to 11 cycles, a sample-barcoded 5' primer and a J-beta primer mix were used. Every single cDNA molecule received a tag from a template-switch adaptor with 12 random nucleotides. Via MiXCR, TCRdb re-called the 5' RACE reads, giving one row per CDR3 protein. The sample consists of around 1,800,000 distinct CDR3 sequences, about 39% of them appearing once. The CDR3 runs 11 residues. Deletions cut 6 bases from V and 10 bases from J, with 10 bases between. Study-wide points: The recorded TCR beta diversity per million T cells decreased in a roughly linear manner with age. The unknown donor CMV status may have confounded expanded clonotype changes.

Donors ranged from about 6 to 90 years old and were healthy Caucasians in Russia. Sequenced input: blood. The chain combines TRBV12-3 or TRBV12-4 with TRBJ2-1; D not resolved. This sequence originates from a human donor in good health. The CDR3 DNA reads as TGTGCCAGCAGCCACACTGCCGAGCAGTTCTTC. It specifies CASSHTAEQFF.